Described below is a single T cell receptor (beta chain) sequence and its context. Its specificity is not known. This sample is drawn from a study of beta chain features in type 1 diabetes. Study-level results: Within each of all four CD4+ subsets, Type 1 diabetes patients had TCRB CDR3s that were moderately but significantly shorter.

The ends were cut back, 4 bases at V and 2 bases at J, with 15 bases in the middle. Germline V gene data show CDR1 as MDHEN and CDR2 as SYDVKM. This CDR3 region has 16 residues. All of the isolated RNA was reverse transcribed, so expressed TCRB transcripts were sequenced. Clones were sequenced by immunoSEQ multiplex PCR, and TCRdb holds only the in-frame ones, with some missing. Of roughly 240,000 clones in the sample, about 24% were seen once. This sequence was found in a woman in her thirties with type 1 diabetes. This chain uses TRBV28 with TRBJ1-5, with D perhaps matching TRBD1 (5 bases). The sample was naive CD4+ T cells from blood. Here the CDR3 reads CASSSPGGDRNQPQHF. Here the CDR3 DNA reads TGTGCCAGCAGTTCCCCGGGGGGAGATCGCAATCAGCCCCAGCATTTT.